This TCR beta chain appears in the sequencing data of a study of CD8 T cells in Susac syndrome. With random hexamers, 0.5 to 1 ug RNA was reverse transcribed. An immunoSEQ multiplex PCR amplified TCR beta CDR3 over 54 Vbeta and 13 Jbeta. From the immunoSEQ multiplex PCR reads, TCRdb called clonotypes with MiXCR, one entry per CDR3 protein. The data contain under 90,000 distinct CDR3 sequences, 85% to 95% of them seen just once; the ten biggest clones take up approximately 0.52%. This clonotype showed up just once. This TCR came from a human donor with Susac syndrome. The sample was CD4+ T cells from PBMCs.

The CDR3 DNA reads TGTGCCAGCAGTACCTTTTGGACAAGACAGGCCCTGGGCAACGTCCTGACTTTC. It codes for CASSTFWTRQALGNVLTF. The chain carries TRBV28 and TRBJ2-6, with D perhaps matching TRBD1 (6 bases). Per the germline V gene, CDR1 is MDHEN and CDR2 is SYDVKM. This CDR3 has 18 amino acids. V was pared by 5 bases and J by 9 bases, with 26 bases between.